This TCR beta chain was sequenced during a study of cytomegalovirus exposure and HLA in healthy donors. Vbeta (60) and Jbeta (13) primers were used in the PCR. Clones were read by immunoSEQ multiplex PCR, and TCRdb kept only the in-frame ones, dropping some. The profile shows more than 85,000 clones, about a tenth of them singletons. This clone came up a few times. Sequencing was carried out using PBMCs. The clonotype was recovered from a man aged 50-60 years in good health and CMV-seropositive.

The CDR3 protein is CASSVPGQGRSSPLHF. CDR3 nucleotide sequence: TGTGCCAGCAGTGTCCCGGGACAGGGACGGTCTTCACCCCTCCACTTT. The chain joins TRBV25-1 to TRBJ1-6, with 9 bases lining up with TRBD1. Trimming removed 4 bases from V and 9 bases from J; junction bases left unmatched: 10. Germline CDR1 and CDR2: MGHDK and SYGVNS. There are 16 residues in the CDR3.